The next 23 T cell receptor beta chains were all read from a single sample in a study of cytomegalovirus exposure and HLA in healthy donors. The primer mix had 60 Vbeta and 13 Jbeta primers. Assay used: immunoSEQ multiplex PCR; TCRdb lists only in-frame clones, some missing. Of 150,000 to 200,000 clones detected, roughly 80% appear once; the ten largest clones hold roughly 8.2%. The sequencing input was PBMCs. All receptors derive from a woman in her thirties or forties in good health and CMV-seropositive.

The rearrangement joins TRBV10-1 to TRBJ1-1; TRBD1 agrees at 7 bases. The CDR3 has 15 amino acids. Germline V CDR1 and CDR2: WNHNN, SYGVQD (reference sequence). The V segment lost 4 bases and the J segment 4 bases; nucleotides outside the gene matches: 9. The CDR3 bases are TGCGCCAGCAGTGGGGACAGACGACTACGCACTGAAGCTTTCTTT. The encoded protein is CASSGDRRLRTEAFF.

The rearrangement uses TRBV5-5 and TRBJ2-1, with 8 bases lining up with TRBD2. Germline CDR1 is SGHKS and CDR2 is YYEKEE (reference sequence). The CDR3 sequence is 16 residues long. Trimming cost V 4 bases and J 2 bases; bases outside gene matches: 8. CDR3 sequence: CASSPSGTRAYNEQFF. The CDR3 DNA reads TGTGCCAGCAGCCCCTCCGGGACTAGAGCCTACAATGAGCAGTTCTTC.

This sequence joins TRBV11-3 and TRBJ2-1, with 9 bases aligning to TRBD1. Germline V gene data show CDR1 as SGHNT and CDR2 as YENEEA. This CDR3 region has 15 residues. Losses at the gene ends were 1 base for V and 9 bases for J; bases not matched to a gene: 7. The CDR3 nucleotides read TGTGCCAGCAGCTTAGGGGGGGACAGGGCTGGTGAGCAGTTCTTC. The encoded protein is CASSLGGDRAGEQFF.

V is TRBV6-5 and J is TRBJ2-1; weak D call: TRBD2 (6 bases). The germline CDR1 and CDR2 sequences are MNHEY and SVGAGI. CDR3 size: 15 residues. Trimming pared 0 bases from V and 3 bases from J, leaving 9 bases between. CDR3 protein: CASSYSGTRYNEQFF. CDR3 DNA: TGTGCCAGCAGTTACTCGGGGACTCGCTACAATGAGCAGTTCTTC.

This clone was seen a handful of times. V and J are TRBV7-2 and TRBJ1-4, with D possibly matching TRBD1 (5 bases). The ends were cut back, 1 base at V and 6 bases at J, with 12 bases in the middle. Germline assignment: CDR1 SGHTA and CDR2 FQGNSA. The CDR3 contains 15 residues. The CDR3: CASSLGGGSYEKLFF. The CDR3 DNA reads as TGTGCCAGCAGCTTAGGGGGGGGTTCCTATGAAAAACTGTTTTTT.

The CDR3 loop is CASSGQLSSTDTQYF. In DNA, the CDR3 is TGCGCCAGCAGCGGACAGCTATCTAGCACAGATACGCAGTATTTT. V is TRBV5-1 and J is TRBJ2-3; possible D gene TRBD1, 6 bases. Germline CDR1 and CDR2: SGHRS and YFSETQ. The CDR3 has 15 residues. V gave up 4 bases and J gave up 0 bases, with 12 bases separating them.

This chain links TRBV28 with TRBJ2-3, with D possibly matching TRBD2 (5 bases). V gave up 6 bases and J gave up 3 bases, with 19 bases separating them. This CDR3 has 16 residues. Germline values: CDR1 MDHEN, CDR2 SYDVKM. CDR3 bases: TGTGCCAGCAGGAACCACGGGATGGGATATACAGATACGCAGTATTTT. Translation gives CASRNHGMGYTDTQYF.

CDR3 nucleotide sequence: TGTGCCAGCAGCCATACCAGGGGGCGAACCTACGAGCAGTACTTC. Protein sequence: CASSHTRGRTYEQYF. This chain joins TRBV7-9 and TRBJ2-7; TRBD1 aligns across 8 bases. Losses at the gene ends were 5 bases for V and 2 bases for J; bases not matched to a gene: 8. Germline V gene sequence: CDR1 SEHNR, CDR2 FQNEAQ (reference sequence). This CDR3 is 15 amino acids long.

The rearrangement uses TRBV2 and TRBJ1-5; TRBD1 aligns across 8 bases. V lost 6 bases to trimming and J lost 7 bases; unmatched junction nucleotides: 5. Looked up from germline, CDR1 is SNHLY and CDR2 is FYNNEI. There are 13 residues in the CDR3. DNA for the CDR3: TGTGCCAGCAGAGGCGACAGGGGCCAGCCCCAGCATTTT. Amino acids: CASRGDRGQPQHF.

This clone has only one observation. The CDR3: CASSMGPYGYTF. CDR3 bases: TGTGCCAGCAGCATGGGGCCCTATGGCTACACCTTC. The chain combines TRBV28 with TRBJ1-2; possibly TRBD1 for D (5 bases). CDR1 and CDR2 (germline): MDHEN, SYDVKM. This CDR3 contains 12 residues. Trimming stripped 6 bases from V and 4 bases from J, with 9 bases between.

The gene calls are TRBV30 and TRBJ2-1; TRBD2 matches 11 bases. Germline V lookup: CDR1 GTSNPN, CDR2 SVGIG (reference sequence). The CDR3 is made up of 15 amino acids. The V gene end was trimmed by 5 bases and the J gene end by 4 bases; junction bases not matched to a gene: 7. DNA of the CDR3: TGTGCCTGGGCGGGACTAGCGGAAATATACAATGAGCAGTTCTTC. It yields the protein CAWAGLAEIYNEQFF.

In its sample, this clone was seen a few times. V gene TRBV30 combines with J gene TRBJ2-1; 8 nucleotides line up with TRBD2. The germline V gene encodes CDR1 GTSNPN and CDR2 SVGIG (reference sequence). The CDR3 runs 15 residues. V lost 7 bases and J lost 1; bases outside the gene matches: 9. CDR3 residues: CAFQRELISYNEQFF. CDR3 DNA sequence: TGTGCCTTTCAGCGGGAGCTAATATCCTACAATGAGCAGTTCTTC.

This clone was counted only a few times. The J gene is TRBJ1-1, the V gene TRBV4-3; 10 positions match TRBD1. The CDR3 extends over 15 amino acids. Looked up from germline, CDR1 is LGHNA and CDR2 is YSLEER. J gave up 1 base and V 4 bases, and 3 bases lay outside the gene matches. The CDR3 coding sequence is TGCGCCAGCAGCCGGACAGGGGGAGCGAACACTGAAGCTTTCTTT. This codes for CASSRTGGANTEAFF.

The genes are TRBV6-5 and TRBJ2-7; 7 bases map to TRBD2. This CDR3 has 13 residues. J was trimmed by 2 bases and V by 5 bases; bases with no gene match: 3. The germline V gene encodes CDR1 MNHEY and CDR2 SVGAGI. The CDR3 region has the DNA TGTGCCAGCAGTCTAGCGGCAACCTACGAGCAGTACTTC. This gives the protein CASSLAATYEQYF.

V is TRBV28 and J is TRBJ2-7; weak D call: TRBD1 (6 bases). V gave up 10 bases and J gave up 6 bases, with 13 bases separating them. The CDR3 is made up of 11 amino acids. Germline CDR1 and CDR2: MDHEN and SYDVKM. The CDR3 DNA sequence: TGTGCCACTACGGGACATCGCGAGCAGTACTTC. It codes for CATTGHREQYF.

This chain connects TRBV5-4 to TRBJ1-3; TRBD1 agrees at 7 bases. CDR3 length equals 18 residues. V lost 3 bases and J lost 0; bases outside the gene matches: 12. CDR1 and CDR2 from the germline V gene are SGHNT and YYREEE (reference sequence). CDR3 region: CASSSRTGARSSGNTIYF. Written as DNA, the CDR3 is TGTGCCAGCAGCTCGAGGACAGGCGCCAGGAGCTCTGGAAACACCATATATTTT.

This clone came up a few times. The J gene is TRBJ2-7, the V gene TRBV15; D ambiguous. CDR1 LNHNV and CDR2 YYDKDF come from the germline V gene (reference sequence). CDR3 length: 13 residues. The germline V and J ends were trimmed by 0 bases and 3 bases, with 6 bases remaining between them. The CDR3 reads CATSRDLRYEQYF. CDR3 nucleotides: TGTGCCACCAGCAGAGATCTGCGCTACGAGCAGTACTTC.

The V and J genes are TRBV2 and TRBJ1-3, with D perhaps TRBD1 (6 bases). V was trimmed by 7 bases and J by 4 bases, leaving 20 bases between them. This CDR3 is built from 16 residues. CDR1 is SNHLY and CDR2 is FYNNEI in the germline V gene. The chain's CDR3 is CASKQSGSGAGNTIYF. The CDR3 DNA follows: TGTGCCAGCAAGCAGTCAGGGTCAGGGGCCGGAAACACCATATATTTT.

The sample holds a few counts of this clone. The chain has TRBV5-8 and TRBJ2-3, with 11 bases matching TRBD2. Trimming took 3 bases from V and 5 from J; bases not matched to a gene: 11. The germline CDR1 and CDR2 sequences are SGHTS and YDEGEE. This CDR3 has 17 amino acids. The CDR3 nucleotides are TGTGCCAGCAGCTCCCCCGGAGTAGCGGGAGGGTTAGATACGCAGTATTTT. Translated: CASSSPGVAGGLDTQYF.

The rearrangement joins TRBV19 to TRBJ1-5; possible D gene TRBD1, 6 bases. This CDR3 region has 14 residues. V was trimmed by 10 bases and J by 2 bases, leaving 15 bases between them. The germline gives CDR1 LNHDA, CDR2 SQIVND (reference sequence). CDR3 loop: CATGRAGGNQPQHF. The CDR3 nucleotides read TGTGCCACCGGGAGGGCAGGGGGCAATCAGCCCCAGCATTTT.

This clone was recorded a few times. The V and J genes are TRBV11-2 and TRBJ2-3; TRBD2 aligns across 9 bases. Germline CDR1 SGHAT, CDR2 FQNNGV. The ends lost 1 base at V and 0 bases at J; junction bases unmatched: 2. The CDR3 sequence is 16 residues long. In DNA, the CDR3 is TGTGCCAGCAGCTTAGGAGCGGGAGGTAGCACAGATACGCAGTATTTT. Amino acid sequence: CASSLGAGGSTDTQYF.

The rearrangement links TRBV7-9 to TRBJ2-1; tentative D call: TRBD2 (6 bases). Germline V gives CDR1 SEHNR, CDR2 FQNEAQ (reference sequence). Between the trimmed V and J ends, which lost 2 bases and 8 bases, there was a span of 16 bases. This CDR3 spans 15 amino acids. This CDR3 reads CASSLTGSLSHEQFF. As DNA, the CDR3 is TGTGCCAGCAGCTTAACCGGGAGCCTGTCTCATGAGCAGTTCTTC.

The V gene is TRBV25-1, the J gene TRBJ2-7, with 7 bases that match TRBD2. V lost 3 bases, J lost 6 bases, and 8 bases stayed unmatched. The CDR3 consists of 14 residues. Germline V gene data show CDR1 as MGHDK and CDR2 as SYGVNS. The CDR3: CASSEPGTTTEQYF. The CDR3 DNA is TGTGCCAGCAGTGAGCCCGGGACTACCACCGAGCAGTACTTC.